The next 2 T cell receptor beta chains were all read from a single sample in a study of cytomegalovirus exposure and HLA in healthy donors. Use of 60 Vbeta and 13 Jbeta primers characterized the PCR. Some clones are missing from TCRdb's copy, which holds only in-frame ones; the method was immunoSEQ multiplex PCR. The sample carries roughly 200,000 clones, just under 70% recorded once. Sequencing was performed on PBMCs. The receptor set was obtained from a man aged 40-49 years in good health and CMV-seropositive.

The chain recombines TRBV27 with TRBJ1-1; D gene ambiguous. Germline V lookup: CDR1 MNHEY, CDR2 SMNVEV (reference sequence). Trimming left V 8 bases short and J 1 base short, with 14 bases between. CDR3 length: 14 residues. CDR3 loop: CASSPGGRNTEAFF. DNA of the CDR3: TGTGCCAGCTCGCCGGGCGGGAGGAACACTGAAGCTTTCTTT.

The gene calls are TRBV19 and TRBJ2-6; D remains unclear. The CDR3 spans 18 residues. The germline V gene encodes CDR1 LNHDA and CDR2 SQIVND (reference sequence). The germline V and J ends were trimmed by 0 bases and 0 bases, with 12 bases remaining between them. The CDR3 region is CASSIDLYRVSGANVLTF. The CDR3 DNA is TGTGCCAGTAGTATAGATCTATATAGAGTCTCTGGGGCCAACGTCCTGACTTTC.